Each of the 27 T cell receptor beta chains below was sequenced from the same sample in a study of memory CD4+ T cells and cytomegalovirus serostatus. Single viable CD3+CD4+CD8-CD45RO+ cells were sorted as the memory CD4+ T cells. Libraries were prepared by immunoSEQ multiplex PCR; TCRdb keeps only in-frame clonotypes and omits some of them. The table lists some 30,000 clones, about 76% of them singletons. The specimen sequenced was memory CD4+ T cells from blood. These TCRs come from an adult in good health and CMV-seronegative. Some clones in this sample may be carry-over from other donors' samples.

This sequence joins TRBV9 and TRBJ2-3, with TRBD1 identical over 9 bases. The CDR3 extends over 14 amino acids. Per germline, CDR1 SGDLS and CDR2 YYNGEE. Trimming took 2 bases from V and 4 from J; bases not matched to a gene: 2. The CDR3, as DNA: TGTGCCAGCAGCGTGGACAGGGGCGCAGATACGCAGTATTTT. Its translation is CASSVDRGADTQYF.

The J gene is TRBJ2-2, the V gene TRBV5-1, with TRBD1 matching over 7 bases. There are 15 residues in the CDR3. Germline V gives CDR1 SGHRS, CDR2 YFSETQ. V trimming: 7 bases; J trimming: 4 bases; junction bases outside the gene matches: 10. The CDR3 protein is CASARGQPGTGELFF. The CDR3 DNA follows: TGCGCCAGCGCGAGGGGACAGCCGGGCACCGGGGAGCTGTTTTTT.

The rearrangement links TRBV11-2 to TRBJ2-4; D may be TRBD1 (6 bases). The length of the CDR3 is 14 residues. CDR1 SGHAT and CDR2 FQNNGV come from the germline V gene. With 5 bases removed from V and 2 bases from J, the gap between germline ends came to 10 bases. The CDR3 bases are TGTGCCAGCAGCCCAGGGGAGTCCAAAAACATTCAGTACTTC. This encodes CASSPGESKNIQYF.

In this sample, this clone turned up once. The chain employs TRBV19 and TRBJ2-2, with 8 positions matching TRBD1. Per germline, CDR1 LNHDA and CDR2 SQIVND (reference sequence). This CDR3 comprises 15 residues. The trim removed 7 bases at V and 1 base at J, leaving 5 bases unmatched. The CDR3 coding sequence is TGTGCCAGTATTCCCGGGACAGGGAACACCGGGGAGCTGTTTTTT. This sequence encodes CASIPGTGNTGELFF.

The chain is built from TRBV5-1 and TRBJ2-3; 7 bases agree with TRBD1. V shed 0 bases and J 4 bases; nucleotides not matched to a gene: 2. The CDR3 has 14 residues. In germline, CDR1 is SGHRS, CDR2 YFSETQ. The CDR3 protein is CASSLGRGSDTQYF. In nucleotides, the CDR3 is TGCGCCAGCAGCTTGGGCAGGGGGTCAGATACGCAGTATTTT.

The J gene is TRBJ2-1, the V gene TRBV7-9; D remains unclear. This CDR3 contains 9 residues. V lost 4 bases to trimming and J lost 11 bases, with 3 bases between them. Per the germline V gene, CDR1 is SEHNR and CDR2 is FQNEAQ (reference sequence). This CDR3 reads CASSSQQFF. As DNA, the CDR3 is TGTGCCAGCAGCTCCCAGCAGTTCTTC.

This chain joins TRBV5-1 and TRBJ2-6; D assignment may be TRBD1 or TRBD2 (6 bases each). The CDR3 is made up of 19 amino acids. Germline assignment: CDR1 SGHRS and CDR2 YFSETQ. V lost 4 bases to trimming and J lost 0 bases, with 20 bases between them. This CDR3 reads CASSITPRGTNSGANVLTF. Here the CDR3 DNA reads TGCGCCAGCAGCATCACCCCTCGCGGGACAAACTCTGGGGCCAACGTCCTGACTTTC.

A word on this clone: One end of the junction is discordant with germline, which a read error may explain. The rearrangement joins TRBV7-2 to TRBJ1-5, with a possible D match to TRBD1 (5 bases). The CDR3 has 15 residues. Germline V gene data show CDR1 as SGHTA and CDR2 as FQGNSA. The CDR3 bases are TGTGCCAGCAGCCGGGACCTTTGGAGCAATCGGCCCCAGCATTTT. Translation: CASSRDLWSNRPQHF.

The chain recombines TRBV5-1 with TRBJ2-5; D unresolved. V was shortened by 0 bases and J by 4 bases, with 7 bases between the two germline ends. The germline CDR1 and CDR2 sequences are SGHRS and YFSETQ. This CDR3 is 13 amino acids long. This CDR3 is CASSLGQSETQYF. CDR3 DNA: TGCGCCAGCAGCTTGGGGCAGTCAGAGACCCAGTACTTC.

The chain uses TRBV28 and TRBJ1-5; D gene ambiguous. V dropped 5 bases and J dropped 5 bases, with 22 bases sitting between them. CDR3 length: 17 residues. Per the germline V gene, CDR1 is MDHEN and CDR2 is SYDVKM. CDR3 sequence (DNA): TGTGCCAGCAGTGTCGTGACCTGGACCGATACGCATCAGCCCCAGCATTTT. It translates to CASSVVTWTDTHQPQHF.

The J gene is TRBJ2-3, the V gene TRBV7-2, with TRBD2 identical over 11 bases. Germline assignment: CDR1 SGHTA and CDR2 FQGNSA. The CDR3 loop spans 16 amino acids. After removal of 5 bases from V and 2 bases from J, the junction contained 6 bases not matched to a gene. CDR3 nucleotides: TGTGCCAGCAGCCAAACTAGCGGGGGAAACACAGATACGCAGTATTTT. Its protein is CASSQTSGGNTDTQYF.

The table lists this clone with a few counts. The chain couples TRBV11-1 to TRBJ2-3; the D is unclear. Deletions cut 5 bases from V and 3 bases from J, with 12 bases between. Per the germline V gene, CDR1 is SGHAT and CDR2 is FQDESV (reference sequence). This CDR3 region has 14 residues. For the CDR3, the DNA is TGTGCCAGCAGCAAAGACCTGAAGACAGATACGCAGTATTTT. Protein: CASSKDLKTDTQYF.

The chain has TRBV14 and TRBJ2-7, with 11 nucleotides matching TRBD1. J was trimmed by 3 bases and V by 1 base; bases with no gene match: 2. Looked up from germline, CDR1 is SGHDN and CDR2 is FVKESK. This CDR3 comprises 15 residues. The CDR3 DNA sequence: TGTGCCAGCAGCCAAGCGGGACAGGGGGGCTACGAGCAGTACTTC. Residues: CASSQAGQGGYEQYF.

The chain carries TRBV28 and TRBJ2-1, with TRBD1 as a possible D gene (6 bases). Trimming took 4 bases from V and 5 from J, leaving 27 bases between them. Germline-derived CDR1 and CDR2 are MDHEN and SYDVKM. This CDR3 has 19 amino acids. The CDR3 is CASSSSEGLGTILDNEQFF. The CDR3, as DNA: TGTGCCAGCAGTTCATCCGAAGGCCTGGGGACAATCCTGGACAATGAGCAGTTCTTC.

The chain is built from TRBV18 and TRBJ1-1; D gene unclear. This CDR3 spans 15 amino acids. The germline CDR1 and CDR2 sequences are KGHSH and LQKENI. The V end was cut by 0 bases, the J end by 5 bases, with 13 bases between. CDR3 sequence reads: CASSPPAGRRTEAFF. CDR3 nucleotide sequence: TGTGCCAGCTCACCACCGGCGGGGAGGAGAACTGAAGCTTTCTTT.

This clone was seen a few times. The CDR3 DNA reads as TGTGCCTGGAGTGGCCATGTGAACACTGAAGCTTTCTTT. Translation: CAWSGHVNTEAFF. V and J are TRBV30 and TRBJ1-1, with no clear D. V lost 1 base and J lost 0, with 6 bases in between. Per the germline V gene, CDR1 is GTSNPN and CDR2 is SVGIG (reference sequence). The CDR3 length is 13 residues.

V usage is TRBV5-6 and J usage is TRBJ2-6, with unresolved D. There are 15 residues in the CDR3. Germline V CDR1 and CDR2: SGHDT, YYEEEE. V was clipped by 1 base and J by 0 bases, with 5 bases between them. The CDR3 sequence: CASSLISSGANVLTF. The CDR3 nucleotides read TGTGCCAGCAGCTTGATCAGCTCTGGGGCCAACGTCCTGACTTTC.

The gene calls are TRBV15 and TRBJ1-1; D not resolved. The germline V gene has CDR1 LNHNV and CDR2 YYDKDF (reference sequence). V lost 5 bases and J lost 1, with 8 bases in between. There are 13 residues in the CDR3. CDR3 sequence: CATSAQQNTEAFF. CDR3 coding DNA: TGTGCCACCAGCGCACAGCAGAACACTGAAGCTTTCTTT.

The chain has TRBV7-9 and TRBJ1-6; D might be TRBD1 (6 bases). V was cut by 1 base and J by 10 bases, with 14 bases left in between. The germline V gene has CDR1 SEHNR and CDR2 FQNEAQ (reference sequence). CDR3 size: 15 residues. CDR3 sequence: CASSLEGGLKSPLHF. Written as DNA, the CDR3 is TGTGCCAGCAGCTTAGAGGGGGGGCTCAAATCACCCCTCCACTTT.

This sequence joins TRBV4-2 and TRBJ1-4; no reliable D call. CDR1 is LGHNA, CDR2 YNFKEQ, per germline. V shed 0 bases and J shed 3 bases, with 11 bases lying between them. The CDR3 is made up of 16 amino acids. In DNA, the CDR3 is TGTGCCAGCAGCCAAGATCCCTGGGAAGCTAATGAAAAACTGTTTTTT. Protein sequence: CASSQDPWEANEKLFF.

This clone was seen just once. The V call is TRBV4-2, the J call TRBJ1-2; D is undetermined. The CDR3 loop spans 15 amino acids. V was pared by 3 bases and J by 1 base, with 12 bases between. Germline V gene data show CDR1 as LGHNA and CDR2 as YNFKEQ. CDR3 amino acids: CASSQDLGHNYGYTF. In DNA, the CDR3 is TGTGCCAGCAGCCAGGACTTAGGGCATAACTATGGCTACACCTTC.

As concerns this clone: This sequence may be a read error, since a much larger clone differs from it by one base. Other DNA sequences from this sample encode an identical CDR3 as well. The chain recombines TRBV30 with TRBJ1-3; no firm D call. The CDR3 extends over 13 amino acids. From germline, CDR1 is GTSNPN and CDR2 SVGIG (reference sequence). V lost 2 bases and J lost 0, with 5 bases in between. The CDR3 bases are TGTGCCTGGAGTCTTGGCTCTGGAAACACCATATATTTT. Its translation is CAWSLGSGNTIYF.

The CDR3 nucleotides read TGTGCCAGCAGTGAAAGGGCAGGGAGTGGGGCTGAAGCTTTCTTT. It is translated as CASSERAGSGAEAFF. The J gene is TRBJ1-1, the V gene TRBV6-1, with D possibly being TRBD1 (5 bases). The V and J ends lost 2 bases and 6 bases respectively, with 16 bases between them. CDR3 size: 15 residues. Per the germline V gene, CDR1 is MNHNS and CDR2 is SASEGT.

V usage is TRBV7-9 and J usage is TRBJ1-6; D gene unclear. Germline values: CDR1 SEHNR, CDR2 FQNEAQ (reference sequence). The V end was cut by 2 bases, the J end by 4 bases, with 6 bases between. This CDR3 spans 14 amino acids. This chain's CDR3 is CASSLTNYNSPLHF. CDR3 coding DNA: TGTGCCAGCAGCTTAACCAATTATAATTCACCCCTCCACTTT.

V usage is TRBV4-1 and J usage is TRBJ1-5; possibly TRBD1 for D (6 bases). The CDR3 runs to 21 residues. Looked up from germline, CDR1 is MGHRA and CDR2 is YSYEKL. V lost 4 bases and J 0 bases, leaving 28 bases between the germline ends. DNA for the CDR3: TGCGCCAGCAGCCCCCGAACCGGGGGCAAGATAGATGGTTATAGCAATCAGCCCCAGCATTTT. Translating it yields CASSPRTGGKIDGYSNQPQHF.

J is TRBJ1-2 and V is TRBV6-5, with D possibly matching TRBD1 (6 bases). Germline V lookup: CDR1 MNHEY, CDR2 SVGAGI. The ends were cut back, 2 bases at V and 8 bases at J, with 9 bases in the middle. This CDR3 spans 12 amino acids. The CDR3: CASSYQGRGYTF. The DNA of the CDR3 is TGTGCCAGCAGTTACCAGGGGCGAGGCTACACCTTC.

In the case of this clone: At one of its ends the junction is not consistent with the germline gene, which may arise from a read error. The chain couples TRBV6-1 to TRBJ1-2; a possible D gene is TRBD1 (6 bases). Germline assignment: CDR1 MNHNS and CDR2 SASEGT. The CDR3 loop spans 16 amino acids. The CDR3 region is CASREGGVRGNYGYTF. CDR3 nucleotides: TGTGCCAGCAGGGAAGGAGGTGTCAGGGGTAACTATGGCTACACCTTC.